This TCR beta chain stems from a study of radiotherapy plus CTLA-4 blockade in lung cancer (dated by TCRdb to 2017 to 2018). At the level of the whole study: Among the enrolled patients, roughly 19% had an objective response, and 31% reached disease control.

The study tested focal radiation therapy combined with CTLA-4 blockade (ipilimumab) in patients with chemo-refractory metastatic non-small-cell lung cancer. Comments on this clone: Which antigen it targets is not known. No much larger clone is present one base from it, and per-base qualities are unavailable.

The CDR3 runs 16 amino acids, cysteine and phenylalanine included. The DNA shown is the 48-base CDR3, in frame from base 1. Germline trimming: 5 bases from V, 5 bases from J; junction bases outside gene matches: 8. For CDR1 and CDR2, the germline V gene lists SGHAT and FQNNGV. The library was prepared using the immunoSEQ multiplex PCR assay. Entries here come from immuneACCESS through TCRdb and include only in-frame sequences with V and J called. Some clones fail to appear in such tables; in the studies checked, an unresolved V gene covers under half of the shortfall, and the cause of the remainder is unknown. Here the sample has 60,000 to 70,000 clones; around 81% occur a single time. The leading ten clones occupy 4% to 5% of the sample. Beyond this particular receptor, the publication reports: Early dynamic changes in blood T cell clones, together with increased serum interferon-beta after radiation, were reported as the strongest predictors of response. TCR clones derived from tumors expanded in peripheral blood after treatment with radiotherapy and ipilimumab.

This TCR was recovered from a human donor with non-small cell lung cancer who had a partial response to radiotherapy plus ipilimumab. The chain was built from TRBV11-2 and TRBJ2-7; 14 central bases correspond to TRBD2. The specimen comprised peripheral blood, sampled from a patient treated with radiotherapy plus ipilimumab. CDR3 reads: CASSMMWGLAGDEQYF. The DNA sequence is TGTGCCAGCAGCATGATGTGGGGACTAGCGGGAGACGAGCAGTACTTC.